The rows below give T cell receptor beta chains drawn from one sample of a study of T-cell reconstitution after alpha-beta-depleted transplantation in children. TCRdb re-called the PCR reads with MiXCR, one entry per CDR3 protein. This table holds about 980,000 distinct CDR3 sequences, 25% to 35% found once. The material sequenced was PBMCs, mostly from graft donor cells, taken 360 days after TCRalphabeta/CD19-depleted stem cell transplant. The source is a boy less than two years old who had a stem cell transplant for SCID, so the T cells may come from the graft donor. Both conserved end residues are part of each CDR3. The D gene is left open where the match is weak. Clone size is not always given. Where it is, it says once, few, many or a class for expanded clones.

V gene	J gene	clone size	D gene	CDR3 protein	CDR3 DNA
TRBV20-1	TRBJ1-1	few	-	CSATRWSEAFF	TGCAGTGCTACGAGGTGGTCTGAAGCTTTCTTT
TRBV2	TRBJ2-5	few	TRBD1	CASKSRTGVGETQYF	TGTGCCAGCAAGTCCCGGACAGGGGTCGGGGAGACCCAGTACTTC
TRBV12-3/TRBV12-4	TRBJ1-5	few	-	CASSPRTNQPQHF	TGTGCCAGCAGCCCCCGGACCAATCAGCCCCAGCATTTT
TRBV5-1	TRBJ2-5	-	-	CASSLGLATNQETQYF	TGCGCCAGCAGCTTGGGCCTAGCGACTAACCAAGAGACCCAGTACTTC
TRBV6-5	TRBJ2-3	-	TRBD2	CASSYLQRGAPTDTQYF	TGTGCCAGCAGTTACCTCCAGCGGGGGGCCCCCACAGATACGCAGTATTTT
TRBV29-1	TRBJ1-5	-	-	CSAVLGQENQPQHF	TGCAGCGCCGTCCTGGGGCAGGAGAATCAGCCCCAGCATTTT
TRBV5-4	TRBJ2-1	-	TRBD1	CASSWRQGAIGRDNEQFF	TGTGCCAGCAGCTGGCGGCAGGGGGCTATCGGTCGAGACAATGAGCAGTTCTTC
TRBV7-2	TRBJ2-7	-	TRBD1	CASSLGLRGTGDYEQYF	TGTGCCAGCAGCTTAGGACTTAGGGGGACAGGGGACTACGAGCAGTACTTC
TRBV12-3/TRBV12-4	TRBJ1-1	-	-	CASSPWGSPYTEAFF	TGTGCCAGCAGTCCCTGGGGGAGCCCGTACACTGAAGCTTTCTTT
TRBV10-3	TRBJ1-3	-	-	CAISPGWGSSGNTIYF	TGTGCCATCAGTCCCGGATGGGGGTCCTCTGGAAACACCATATATTTT
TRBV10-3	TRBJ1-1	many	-	CAISEVGGSMNTEAFF	TGTGCCATCAGTGAGGTGGGGGGGTCCATGAACACTGAAGCTTTCTTT
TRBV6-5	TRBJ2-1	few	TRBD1	CASSYGTGGYNEQFF	TGTGCCAGCAGTTACGGGACAGGGGGCTACAATGAGCAGTTCTTC
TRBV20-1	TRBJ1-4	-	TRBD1	CSSDRGGEKLFF	TGCAGTTCTGACAGGGGTGGAGAAAAACTGTTTTTT
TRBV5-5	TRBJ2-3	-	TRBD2	CASSLADSGGARDTQYF	TGTGCCAGCAGCTTGGCAGATAGCGGGGGGGCTAGAGATACGCAGTATTTT
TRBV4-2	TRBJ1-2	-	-	CASSQGAGTPNYGYTF	TGTGCCAGCAGCCAAGGGGCCGGGACACCAAACTATGGCTACACCTTC
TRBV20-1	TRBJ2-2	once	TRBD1	CSARSDRGQSLGELFF	TGCAGTGCTAGATCAGACAGGGGGCAAAGTCTCGGGGAGCTGTTTTTT
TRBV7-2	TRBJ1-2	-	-	CASSFVGNYGYTF	TGTGCCAGCAGCTTCGTGGGAAACTATGGCTACACCTTC
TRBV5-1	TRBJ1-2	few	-	CASSFSGANYGYTF	TGCGCCAGCAGCTTCAGCGGGGCTAACTATGGCTACACCTTC
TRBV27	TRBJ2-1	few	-	CASSAYSYNEQFF	TGTGCCAGCAGTGCGTACTCCTACAATGAGCAGTTCTTC
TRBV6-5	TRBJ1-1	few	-	CASSFRAGIEAFF	TGTGCCAGCAGTTTTAGGGCAGGGATTGAAGCTTTCTTT
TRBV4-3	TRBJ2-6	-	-	CASSQRTDHTGANVLTF	TGCGCCAGCAGCCAGAGGACAGATCATACTGGGGCCAACGTCCTGACTTTC
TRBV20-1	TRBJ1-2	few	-	CSARDVEGRYGYTF	TGCAGTGCTAGAGATGTTGAGGGGAGATATGGCTACACCTTC
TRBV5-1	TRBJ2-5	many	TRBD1	CASSRGTAQETQYF	TGCGCCAGCAGCAGAGGGACAGCCCAAGAGACCCAGTACTTC
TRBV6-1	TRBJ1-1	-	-	CASRDRELTIQGAEAFF	TGTGCCAGCAGGGACCGGGAACTTACTATCCAAGGGGCTGAAGCTTTCTTT
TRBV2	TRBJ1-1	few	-	CASTPWEVNTEAFF	TGTGCCAGCACCCCTTGGGAGGTGAACACTGAAGCTTTCTTT
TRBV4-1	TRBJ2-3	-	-	CASSQTPSLGDTQYF	TGCGCCAGCAGCCAGACTCCATCCCTGGGGGATACGCAGTATTTT
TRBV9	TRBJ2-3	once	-	CASSVASPNTQYF	TGTGCCAGCAGCGTAGCGAGTCCCAATACGCAGTATTTT
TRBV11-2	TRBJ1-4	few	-	CASSPRDAGNEKLFF	TGTGCCAGCAGCCCCCGGGACGCAGGAAATGAAAAACTGTTTTTT
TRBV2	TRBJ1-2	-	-	CASSVRPGGSLYGYTF	TGTGCCAGCAGTGTGCGTCCCGGCGGCTCACTCTATGGCTACACCTTC
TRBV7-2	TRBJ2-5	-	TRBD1	CASSLVTRGPQETQYF	TGTGCCAGCAGCTTAGTCACCAGGGGGCCCCAGGAGACCCAGTACTTC
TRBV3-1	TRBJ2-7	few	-	CASSRLPDSSYEQYF	TGTGCCAGCAGCCGGCTTCCGGACAGCTCCTACGAGCAGTACTTC
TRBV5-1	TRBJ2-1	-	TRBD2	CASSLWTSVYNEQFF	TGCGCCAGCAGCTTATGGACTAGCGTATACAATGAGCAGTTCTTC
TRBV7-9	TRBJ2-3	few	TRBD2	CASSFGLAAILTDTQYF	TGTGCCAGCAGCTTCGGACTAGCCGCTATCCTAACAGATACGCAGTATTTT
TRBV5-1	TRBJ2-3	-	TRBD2	CASSLNGGLGPTDTQYF	TGCGCCAGCAGCTTGAACGGCGGACTAGGTCCCACAGATACGCAGTATTTT
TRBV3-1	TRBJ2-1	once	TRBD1	CASSQGGTGGNEQFF	TGTGCCAGCAGCCAAGGTGGGACAGGGGGCAATGAGCAGTTCTTC
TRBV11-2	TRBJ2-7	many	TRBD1	CASSTGTGRNEQYF	TGTGCCAGCAGCACAGGGACAGGGAGGAACGAGCAGTACTTC
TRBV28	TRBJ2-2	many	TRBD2	CASRYGGGTSTGELFF	TGTGCCAGCAGATATGGGGGGGGGACGTCCACCGGGGAGCTGTTTTTT
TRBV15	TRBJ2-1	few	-	CATSRVSNEQFF	TGTGCCACCAGCAGAGTTTCCAATGAGCAGTTCTTC
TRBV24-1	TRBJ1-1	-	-	CATSDFRADFF	TGTGCCACCAGTGATTTCAGGGCGGATTTCTTT
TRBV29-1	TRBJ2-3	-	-	CSVDGAGKGDTQYF	TGCAGCGTTGACGGGGCCGGGAAGGGAGATACGCAGTATTTT